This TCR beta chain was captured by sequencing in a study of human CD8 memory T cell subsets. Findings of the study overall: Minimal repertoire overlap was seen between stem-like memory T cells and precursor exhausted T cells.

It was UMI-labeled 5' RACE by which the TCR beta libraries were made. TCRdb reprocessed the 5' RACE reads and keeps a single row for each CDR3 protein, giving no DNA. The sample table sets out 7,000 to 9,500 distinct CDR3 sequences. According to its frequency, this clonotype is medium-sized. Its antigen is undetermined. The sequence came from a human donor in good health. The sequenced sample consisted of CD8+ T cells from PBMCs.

CDR3 protein: CASSLAGLPNTGELFF. The V gene is TRBV7-8, the J gene TRBJ2-2; the TCRdb D gene call, TRBD2, has no DNA to confirm it. This CDR3 comprises 16 residues. Germline V gives CDR1 SGHVS, CDR2 FQNEAQ.